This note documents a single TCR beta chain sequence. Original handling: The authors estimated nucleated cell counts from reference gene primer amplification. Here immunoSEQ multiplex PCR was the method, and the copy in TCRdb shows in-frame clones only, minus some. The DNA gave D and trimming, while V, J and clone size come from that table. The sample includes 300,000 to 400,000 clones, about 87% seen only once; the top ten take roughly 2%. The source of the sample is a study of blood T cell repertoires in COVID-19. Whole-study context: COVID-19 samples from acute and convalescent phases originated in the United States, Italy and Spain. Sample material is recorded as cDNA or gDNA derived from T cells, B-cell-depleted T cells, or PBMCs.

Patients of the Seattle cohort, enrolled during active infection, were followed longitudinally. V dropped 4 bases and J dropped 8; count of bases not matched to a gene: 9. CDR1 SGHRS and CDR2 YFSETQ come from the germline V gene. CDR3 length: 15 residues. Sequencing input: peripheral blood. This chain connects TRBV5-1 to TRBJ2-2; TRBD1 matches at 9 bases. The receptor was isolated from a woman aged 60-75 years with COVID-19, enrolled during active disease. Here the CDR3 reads CASSRDREKNGELFF. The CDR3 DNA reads TGCGCCAGCAGCCGGGACAGGGAGAAAAATGGGGAGCTGTTTTTT.